The 16 T cell receptor beta chains given below trace back to one sample, sequenced in a study of Ad26.COV2.S vaccination and SARS-CoV-2 variants. Documented treatment: 19 received Ad26.COV2.S at low or high dose, single or two shots; about five received placebo; per-sample allocation not given. The investigators took samples on day 63 after the first vaccine or placebo injection. The method was immunoSEQ multiplex PCR; TCRdb's version includes in-frame clones alone and lacks a portion of them. This table has 350,000 to 550,000 clones, 85% to 90% appearing once. The specimen comprised peripheral blood, sampled in a trial of Ad26.COV2.S vaccine versus placebo. These receptors were obtained from a person aged 18 to 65 who received the Ad26.COV2.S COVID-19 vaccine or a placebo.

This chain connects TRBV5-4 to TRBJ2-2; D is possibly TRBD1 (6 bases). Trimming left V 2 bases short and J 3 bases short, with 11 bases between. This CDR3 has 15 residues. The germline CDR1 and CDR2 sequences are SGHNT and YYREEE (reference sequence). CDR3 in amino acids: CASSLQGWDTGELFF. CDR3 sequence (DNA): TGTGCCAGCAGCTTACAGGGCTGGGACACCGGGGAGCTGTTTTTT.

This chain links TRBV24-1 with TRBJ1-3; D unclear. Between the trimmed V and J ends, which lost 2 bases and 1 base, there was a span of 5 bases. The CDR3 loop spans 14 amino acids. CDR1 and CDR2 from the germline V gene are KGHDR and SFDVKD. The CDR3 DNA reads TGTGCCACCAGTGATTGGGTTTCTGGAAACACCATATATTTT. It codes for CATSDWVSGNTIYF.

The genes are TRBV5-5 and TRBJ2-7, with D possibly matching TRBD1 (6 bases). Germline CDR1 reads SGHKS; CDR2 reads YYEKEE (reference sequence). V lost 8 bases and J 5 bases, leaving 14 bases between the germline ends. CDR3 length: 12 amino acids. The CDR3 nucleotides read TGTGCCAGGGGCGGCAGGGGCGACGAGCAGTACGTC. Encoded protein: CARGGRGDEQYV.

V is TRBV19 and J is TRBJ1-2; 7 positions agree with TRBD1. The CDR3 has 15 amino acids. Germline V lookup: CDR1 LNHDA, CDR2 SQIVND (reference sequence). The ends lost 7 bases at V and 3 bases at J; junction bases unmatched: 11. CDR3 in DNA: TGTGCCAGTACCAGCTCAGGGGGAATGGACTATGGCTACACCTTC. It specifies CASTSSGGMDYGYTF.

The chain links TRBV13 to TRBJ1-2; 7 positions agree with TRBD1. The CDR3 loop spans 16 amino acids. J was trimmed by 8 bases and V by 6 bases; bases with no gene match: 18. Germline CDR1 PRHDT, CDR2 FYEKMQ (reference sequence). The DNA for the CDR3 is TGTGCCAGCAGTCCTAACAACTTTGACAGGGCGCGAGGCTACACCTTC. Protein product: CASSPNNFDRARGYTF. The full variable domain, its missing parts supplied by reference TRBV13 and TRBJ1-2, is AAGVIQSPRHLIKEKRETATLKCYPIPRHDTVYWYQQGPGQDPQFLISFYEKMQSDKGSIPDRFSAQQFSDYHSELNMSSLELGDSALYFCASSPNNFDRARGYTFGSGTRLTVV.

This rearrangement joins TRBV7-2 to TRBJ2-5; no clear D. The germline V gene has CDR1 SGHTA and CDR2 FQGNSA. The CDR3 loop spans 17 amino acids. V lost 2 bases and J lost 1, with 17 bases in between. Written as DNA, the CDR3 is TGTGCCAGCAGCTTAACCACGGACCCATATCTCCAAGAGACCCAGTACTTC. Translated: CASSLTTDPYLQETQYF.

This chain joins TRBV6-5 and TRBJ1-2; D may be TRBD1 (5 bases). Germline CDR1 MNHEY, CDR2 SVGAGI. The CDR3 has 15 residues. V was trimmed by 0 bases and J by 5 bases, leaving 13 bases between them. CDR3 DNA sequence: TGTGCCAGCAGTTACTCGTCGCAGGGACGATATGGCTACACCTTC. Amino acid sequence: CASSYSSQGRYGYTF.

The chain recombines TRBV7-9 with TRBJ1-6; D is unclear. V was trimmed by 5 bases and J by 2 bases, leaving 13 bases between them. The CDR3 extends over 16 amino acids. Germline V lookup: CDR1 SEHNR, CDR2 FQNEAQ (reference sequence). In DNA, the CDR3 is TGTGCCAGCAGCCTCCGGCTTTCAACCTATAATTCACCCCTCCACTTT. Protein product: CASSLRLSTYNSPLHF.

V is TRBV7-3 and J is TRBJ2-3; 10 bases map to TRBD2. Germline V gene sequence: CDR1 SGHTA, CDR2 FQGTGA. Germline trimming cut 2 bases from V and 0 bases from J; bases unmatched to any gene: 5. The CDR3 is made up of 17 amino acids. The CDR3, as DNA: TGTGCCAGCAGCTTAGGGCTAGCGGGAGCTAGCACAGATACGCAGTATTTT. Protein sequence: CASSLGLAGASTDTQYF.

V is TRBV5-4 and J is TRBJ2-1; possible D gene TRBD2, 6 bases. The V end lost 0 bases, the J end lost 6 bases, and 13 bases lay between the germline ends. The germline V gene encodes CDR1 SGHNT and CDR2 YYREEE (reference sequence). The CDR3 totals 15 residues. The CDR3 reads CASSLVREFGNEQFF. The CDR3 region has the DNA TGTGCCAGCAGCTTGGTCCGGGAGTTTGGCAATGAGCAGTTCTTC. The full variable domain, rest sourced from reference TRBV5-4 and TRBJ2-1, is ETGVTQSPTHLIKTRGQQVTLRCSSQSGHNTVSWYQQALGQGPQFIFQYYREEENGRGNFPPRFSGLQFPNYSSELNVNALELDDSALYLCASSLVREFGNEQFFGPGTRLTVL.

The table lists this clone with a count of one. V and J are TRBV28 and TRBJ2-5; D not resolved. The V gene lost 5 bases and the J gene lost 0 bases, with 4 bases spanning the gap. CDR1 is MDHEN, CDR2 SYDVKM, per germline. The CDR3 runs 12 residues. The CDR3 region is CASSQYQETQYF. The CDR3 coding sequence is TGTGCCAGCAGTCAGTACCAAGAGACCCAGTACTTC.

This clone occurred once. This chain joins TRBV6-2 or TRBV6-3 and TRBJ2-3, with 9 bases aligning to TRBD2. The CDR3 runs to 15 residues. CDR1 is MNHEY, CDR2 SVGEGT, per germline. The V gene end was trimmed by 6 bases and the J gene end by 2 bases; junction bases not matched to a gene: 6. The CDR3 bases are TGTGCCAGCAGCCTAGCGGGGTGGTACACAGATACGCAGTATTTT. This gives the protein CASSLAGWYTDTQYF.

There are a few counts of this clone. V and J are TRBV5-1 and TRBJ2-6, with 7 nucleotides matching TRBD1. The CDR3 runs 15 residues. Trimming removed 4 bases from V and 2 bases from J; junction bases left unmatched: 3. CDR1 and CDR2 from the germline V gene are SGHRS and YFSETQ. The chain's CDR3 is CASSLGTAGANVLTF. The CDR3 coding sequence is TGCGCCAGCAGCCTGGGGACAGCTGGGGCCAACGTCCTGACTTTC. The variable domain in full, with the rest retrieved from reference TRBV5-1 and TRBJ2-6, is KAGVTQTPRYLIKTRGQQVTLSCSPISGHRSVSWYQQTPGQGLQFLFEYFSETQRNKGNFPGRFSGRQFSNSRSEMNVSTLELGDSALYLCASSLGTAGANVLTFGAGSRLTVL.

The rearrangement joins TRBV18 to TRBJ2-7; D is ambiguous. The V end lost 6 bases, the J end lost 6 bases, and 21 bases lay between the germline ends. Germline-derived CDR1 and CDR2 are KGHSH and LQKENI. The length of the CDR3 is 15 residues. CDR3 in amino acids: CASSPGPALLGEQYF. CDR3 nucleotide sequence: TGTGCCAGCTCTCCCGGGCCAGCACTGCTGGGCGAGCAGTACTTC.

The CDR3 nucleotides are TGCGCCAGCAGCCTCGCGGGGGCGGTCGGAGGCACAGATACGCAGTATTTT. Translating gives CASSLAGAVGGTDTQYF. The rearrangement uses TRBV4-3 and TRBJ2-3, with D tentatively TRBD2 (7 bases). The CDR3 runs to 17 residues. V was trimmed by 4 bases and J by 1 base, leaving 18 bases between them. Germline CDR1 LGHNA, CDR2 YSLEER.

The chain has TRBV24-1 and TRBJ1-4, with D tentatively TRBD1 (5 bases). This CDR3 has 15 amino acids. Trimming took 7 bases from V and 3 from J, leaving 14 bases between them. Germline CDR1 and CDR2: KGHDR and SFDVKD. The CDR3 here is CATSHHQGANEKLFF. CDR3 bases: TGTGCCACCAGCCACCATCAGGGAGCTAATGAAAAACTGTTTTTT.